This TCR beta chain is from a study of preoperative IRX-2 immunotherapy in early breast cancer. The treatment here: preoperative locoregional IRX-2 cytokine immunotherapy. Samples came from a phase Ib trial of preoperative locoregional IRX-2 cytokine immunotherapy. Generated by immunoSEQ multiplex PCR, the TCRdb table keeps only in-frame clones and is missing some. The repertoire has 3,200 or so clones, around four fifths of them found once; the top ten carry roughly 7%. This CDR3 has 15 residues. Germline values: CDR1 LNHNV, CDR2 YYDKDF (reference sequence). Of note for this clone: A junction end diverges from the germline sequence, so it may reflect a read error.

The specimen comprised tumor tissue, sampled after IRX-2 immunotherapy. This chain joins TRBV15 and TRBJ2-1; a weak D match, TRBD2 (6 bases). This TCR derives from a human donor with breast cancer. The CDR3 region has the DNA TGTGCCAGCAGCTTCCGGGACTCCGGAAGGAATGAGCAGTTCTTC. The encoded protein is CASSFRDSGRNEQFF.